The rows below give T cell receptor beta chains drawn from one sample of a study of PD-1 blockade in mismatch repair-deficient tumors. TCRdb's copy holds only in-frame clones and misses some; the assay was immunoSEQ multiplex PCR. The data contain 40,000 or so clones, roughly 77% of them singletons. Specimen: peripheral blood, collected 4 weeks after starting pembrolizumab. These receptors were collected from an adult with mismatch repair-deficient cancer. CDR3s leave out the opening cysteine and the closing phenylalanine or tryptophan. Each record gives: J gene, clone size, V gene, CDR3 protein. A clone size is listed for some rows: how often the clone was seen (once, few, many), or a class if it is expanded.

J gene: TRBJ1-2
clone size: once
V gene: TRBV29-1
CDR3 protein: SVGTLVGYGYT

J gene: TRBJ2-3
clone size: -
V gene: TRBV4-1
CDR3 protein: ASSQAPISTDTQY

J gene: TRBJ2-1
clone size: -
V gene: TRBV6-6
CDR3 protein: ASSYSGLAGGSEQF

J gene: TRBJ1-5
clone size: -
V gene: TRBV4-3
CDR3 protein: ASSQQRVHQPQH

J gene: TRBJ2-1
clone size: -
V gene: TRBV5-8
CDR3 protein: ASSSGGTSFDEQF

J gene: TRBJ2-4
clone size: -
V gene: TRBV19
CDR3 protein: ASSSTGGKNIQY

J gene: TRBJ2-7
clone size: -
V gene: TRBV4-2
CDR3 protein: ASSPMRDFYEQY

J gene: TRBJ2-4
clone size: -
V gene: TRBV4-1
CDR3 protein: ASSQTGTNIQY

J gene: TRBJ2-3
clone size: -
V gene: TRBV7-6
CDR3 protein: ASSLAGTGWTSTDTQY

J gene: TRBJ2-7
clone size: -
V gene: TRBV21-1
CDR3 protein: ASSKYQGATYEQY

J gene: TRBJ2-1
clone size: -
V gene: TRBV6-6
CDR3 protein: ASSAGGPNEQF

J gene: TRBJ2-5
clone size: -
V gene: TRBV13
CDR3 protein: ASSLGRVETQY

J gene: TRBJ2-7
clone size: few
V gene: TRBV27
CDR3 protein: ASSWAGGSSYEQY

J gene: TRBJ2-3
clone size: -
V gene: TRBV28
CDR3 protein: ASSLPDRAADTQY

J gene: TRBJ1-1
clone size: few
V gene: TRBV25-1
CDR3 protein: ASGAGAGEAF

J gene: TRBJ2-4
clone size: few
V gene: TRBV28
CDR3 protein: ASSFWGAKNIQY

J gene: TRBJ2-1
clone size: -
V gene: TRBV27
CDR3 protein: ASSFGTSGNNEQF

J gene: TRBJ2-7
clone size: -
V gene: TRBV5-6
CDR3 protein: ASSLKHGRDYEQY

J gene: TRBJ2-5
clone size: -
V gene: TRBV15
CDR3 protein: ATSRAREGRETQY

J gene: TRBJ2-7
clone size: few
V gene: TRBV28
CDR3 protein: ASSFWGAYEQY

J gene: TRBJ2-7
clone size: -
V gene: TRBV6-1
CDR3 protein: ASSAPRRTTSYEQY

J gene: TRBJ2-6
clone size: few
V gene: TRBV7-3
CDR3 protein: ASSLGAGVSGANVLT

J gene: TRBJ2-5
clone size: -
V gene: TRBV6-5
CDR3 protein: ASSPNWETQY

J gene: TRBJ1-5
clone size: -
V gene: TRBV11-2
CDR3 protein: ASSLFQGINQPQH

J gene: TRBJ2-1
clone size: -
V gene: TRBV6-5
CDR3 protein: ASSTGGVYYNEQF

J gene: TRBJ2-7
clone size: few
V gene: TRBV20-1
CDR3 protein: SVSSHEQY

J gene: TRBJ1-1
clone size: -
V gene: TRBV28
CDR3 protein: ASSPRDLNTEAF

J gene: TRBJ2-7
clone size: -
V gene: TRBV2
CDR3 protein: ASSEVPHMGDFYEQY

J gene: TRBJ2-7
clone size: -
V gene: TRBV4-2
CDR3 protein: ASSQGTGPYEQY

J gene: TRBJ1-5
clone size: few
V gene: TRBV30
CDR3 protein: AWAPGGGGQPQH

J gene: TRBJ2-5
clone size: -
V gene: TRBV28
CDR3 protein: ASSPGETQY

J gene: TRBJ1-4
clone size: -
V gene: TRBV5-1
CDR3 protein: ASSLGQSSEKLF

J gene: TRBJ2-4
clone size: -
V gene: TRBV2
CDR3 protein: ASIPQGNKNIQY

J gene: TRBJ2-3
clone size: -
V gene: TRBV28
CDR3 protein: ASSFMRSTDTQY

J gene: TRBJ2-4
clone size: -
V gene: TRBV5-6
CDR3 protein: ASSNLAGDQVKNIQY

J gene: TRBJ2-7
clone size: -
V gene: TRBV7-9
CDR3 protein: ASSYRQGTYEQY

J gene: TRBJ2-7
clone size: -
V gene: TRBV7-6
CDR3 protein: ASRSWGASSYEQY

J gene: TRBJ2-6
clone size: -
V gene: TRBV5-6
CDR3 protein: ASSPRVSGANVLT

J gene: TRBJ2-5
clone size: few
V gene: TRBV5-4
CDR3 protein: ASSSRDTQETQY

J gene: TRBJ2-7
clone size: -
V gene: TRBV11-3
CDR3 protein: ASSATDFYEQY

J gene: TRBJ1-5
clone size: -
V gene: TRBV2
CDR3 protein: ASNRGNQPQH

J gene: TRBJ2-7
clone size: -
V gene: TRBV11-3
CDR3 protein: ASSPATGTQIPQQY

J gene: TRBJ2-7
clone size: -
V gene: TRBV11-2
CDR3 protein: ASSLGPSGEGYEQY

J gene: TRBJ1-5
clone size: -
V gene: TRBV30
CDR3 protein: AWSATPELPQH

J gene: TRBJ2-2
clone size: -
V gene: TRBV9
CDR3 protein: ASKFSLGTGELF

J gene: TRBJ2-5
clone size: -
V gene: TRBV7-8
CDR3 protein: ASSFFEAGETQY

J gene: TRBJ2-1
clone size: once
V gene: TRBV6-5
CDR3 protein: ASSYSSGLHNEQF

J gene: TRBJ2-6
clone size: -
V gene: TRBV7-9
CDR3 protein: ASSLFPPA

J gene: TRBJ2-5
clone size: -
V gene: TRBV18
CDR3 protein: ASSPRGRGLQETQY

J gene: TRBJ2-2
clone size: -
V gene: TRBV4-3
CDR3 protein: ASSQDSPQTGELF

J gene: TRBJ2-5
clone size: -
V gene: TRBV6-1
CDR3 protein: ASGRGETQY

J gene: TRBJ2-7
clone size: -
V gene: TRBV6-6
CDR3 protein: ASSSWGQRYEQY

J gene: TRBJ1-2
clone size: -
V gene: TRBV15
CDR3 protein: ATADSLSGHT

J gene: TRBJ2-5
clone size: -
V gene: TRBV15
CDR3 protein: ATSRVLTEETQY

J gene: TRBJ2-7
clone size: -
V gene: TRBV6-5
CDR3 protein: ASSETGGSYEQY

J gene: TRBJ2-5
clone size: -
V gene: TRBV5-6
CDR3 protein: ASSLGIAGGEETQY

J gene: TRBJ2-3
clone size: -
V gene: TRBV10-2
CDR3 protein: ASSDPWGLAYTDTQY

J gene: TRBJ2-1
clone size: -
V gene: TRBV18
CDR3 protein: ASSPPSGTGANEQF

J gene: TRBJ2-5
clone size: -
V gene: TRBV10-3
CDR3 protein: ATSGGLGRETQY